This TCR beta chain was sequenced for a study of shared clonotypes between healthy human individuals (dated by TCRdb to 2019 to 2021). Regarding the research as a whole: A few men and a couple of women, aged 18 to 49 years, made up the cohort. For each donor, CD4 naive and CD4 memory were each run on three plates, CD8 naive on two plates, and CD8 memory on one plate. The study deeply sequenced blood TCR repertoires of five healthy adults to estimate repertoire size and the extent of clonotype sharing between individuals. Libraries were prepared and TCR repertoires were sequenced by different laboratories using diverse techniques, in order to increase sequencing depth and limit assay-specific biases. Each donor's leukapheresis produced roughly between roughly 0.9 and 8.9 billion PBMCs. The paper's findings and limits, for the study overall: Naive subsets generally had larger estimated clonotype richness than memory subsets did. Because the study included a small number of donors, the genetic and exposure-history diversity represented was limited. Pairwise subsampling indicated that sequencing depth was expected to affect the degree of clonotype sharing among donors. Sharing across several donors was observed for roughly 5.4% of naive CD4, about 3.2% of naive CD8, over 2% of memory CD4, and roughly 0.4% of memory CD8 clonotypes. Clonotypes shared by all four sorted-subset donors showed higher generation probabilities than non-shared clonotypes. Sampling was limited to blood, and TCR repertoires in tissue likely differ from TCR repertoires in blood. Even with the large sequencing depth, rarefaction of the sorted-subset datasets indicated that sequencing was incomplete.

Using the deep immunoSEQ assay, TCR CDR3 regions were amplified from genomic DNA by multiplex PCR. For each cell subset, the extracted genomic DNA was distributed evenly across all wells of several immunoSEQ 96-well plates, and each plate served as one replicate. Each replicate PCR for sorted subsets received around 210 ng genomic DNA, equal to about 30,000 T cell genomes. Purified libraries were measured with a Qubit 3.0 fluorometer, size-checked on a Bioanalyzer 2100, and measured again with the KAPA Library Quantification kit. Every immunoSEQ 96-well plate was sequenced on a dedicated single-read 150-cycle Illumina NextSeq 550 flow cell. From the authors' description of their analysis: Because the immunoSEQ output included only junctional sequences and no quality scores, the filtering could not be the same as the filtering used for full-length reads. Sequences were annotated with PyIR, a Python wrapper for IgBLAST v1.9, using IMGT germline references to assign V/J genes and CDR3. Reads were filtered out if the reads had weak V/J assignments (E-value above 1e-6), no CDR3, stop codons, out-of-frame junctions, or ambiguous translated residues. V3J clonotypes were defined as sequences sharing an identical inferred V gene, J gene, and CDR3 amino acid sequence. To compute the percentage overlap between repertoires, the number of shared unique clonotypes was divided by the size of the smaller repertoire. Richness of each repertoire was evaluated using RTK rarefaction, the Chao1 estimator, and Recon v2.1 estimates of unobserved clonotypes. Generation probabilities were computed with OLGA for all TCRbeta clonotypes obtained by the gDNA method from a handful of donors. The source is immuneACCESS, and TCRdb retained only in-frame sequences with V and J called. Part of the clones is not carried over; for the studies checked, unresolved V genes explain less than half of this, and the remainder is unexplained. The V and J calls and clone size come from that table; D and trimming were worked out from the DNA. This sample lists about 2.2 million clones; roughly 91% were detected once. The ten largest clones capture over 1.5% of the sample.

CD8 naive samples consisted of CD45RO-negative cells that were positively selected for CCR7, yielding a CD45RA+CCR7+ population without TemRA cells. Donors were healthy HIV-negative adults with no recently reported acute infections or vaccinations. Every donor was a Caucasian adult residing in Nashville, Tennessee, USA. Blood was obtained by leukapheresis, after which PBMCs were separated by Ficoll-Histopaque density gradient centrifugation and cryopreserved in liquid nitrogen vapor phase. Analytical flow cytometry was used to check the purity and quantity of each magnetically sorted T cell population. From each sorted fraction, genomic DNA was isolated and quantified by UV absorbance on a Nanodrop 2000c. CDR1 is given as MNHEY and CDR2 as SMNVEV, both from the germline V gene (reference sequence). Trimming takes 0 bases from V and 2 bases from J, and the germline ends sit 7 bases apart. From the cysteine up to the phenylalanine, the CDR3 has a length of 14 residues. This entry keeps only the CDR3 DNA: 42 bases, framed from base 1.

Remarks on this clone: This clone's antigen is unknown. No base quality information exists; no much larger clone differs at one position.

The sequence was collected from a young man in good health. Some clones in this sample may be carry-over from other donors' samples. Rearrangement joined TRBV27 to TRBJ1-2; a weak D assignment points to TRBD1 (5 bases agree). Sample: naive CD8+ T cells from PBMCs. According to the study, the label for this sample's cell subset or site signals: CD45RA+CCR7+. The nucleotides are TGTGCCAGCAGTTTATCCGAGGGGAACTATGGCTACACCTTC. This yields the protein CASSLSEGNYGYTF.